The clone carrying this T cell receptor (beta chain) was seen only once. Its antigen is still unknown. Using immunoSEQ multiplex PCR, the repertoire was profiled, and TCRdb retains in-frame clones only, with some absent. This repertoire shows about 18,000 clones, around 89% found once; its top ten account for approximately 4%. This entry belongs to a study of T cells in localized non-small cell lung cancer. Study observations and caveats: Elevated circulating T cell density in blood was associated with longer overall survival.

Germline V lookup: CDR1 SQVTM, CDR2 ANQGSEA. J was trimmed by 1 base and V by 6 bases; bases with no gene match: 5. The CDR3 runs 13 residues. This clonotype was obtained from a male donor older than 55 with stage II squamous cell lung carcinoma. The sample in question was peripheral blood, obtained before any cancer treatment. The chain links TRBV29-1 to TRBJ1-1, with 7 bases matching TRBD1. DNA for the CDR3: TGCAGCGTCTCCAGGGGGTGGAACACTGAAGCTTTCTTT. Its protein product is CSVSRGWNTEAFF. The complete variable domain, with remaining parts taken from reference TRBV29-1 and TRBJ1-1, reads SAVISQKPSRDICQRGTSLTIQCQVDSQVTMMFWYRQQPGQSLTLIATANQGSEATYESGFVIDKFPISRPNLTFSTLTVSNMSPEDSSIYLCSVSRGWNTEAFFGQGTRLTVV.